The clone carrying this T cell receptor beta chain was seen repeatedly, ten times or more. Its antigen is unknown. The CDR3 has 14 amino acids. The V gene's germline CDR1 is MDHEN and CDR2 SYDVKM. The ends were cut back, 6 bases at V and 8 bases at J, with 19 bases in the middle. Time point: persistent/refractory GD, antithyroid drugs over 5 years with positive TRAb. Researchers made the TCR library from RNA that was extracted from PBMCs. Roughly 9.3 milliliters of peripheral blood were taken and placed in EDTA tubes. iRepertoire HTBI primers and Arm-PCR of CDR3 regions built TCR beta libraries. TCRdb independently ran MiXCR on the multiplex PCR reads; one entry per CDR3 protein. The sample includes about 470,000 distinct CDR3 sequences, roughly a fifth of them seen just once. This entry is derived from a study of regulatory T cells in long-lasting Graves disease. Study context: Persistent cases took antithyroid drugs over 5 years and stayed TSH receptor antibody positive.

Findings of the study overall: When disease was persistent, TRBV28, TRBJ1-2 and TRBJ2-5 were the favored segments. Sampling was limited to peripheral blood rather than thyroid tissue.

This receptor was identified in a female donor with Graves disease. This specimen was peripheral blood mononuclear cells (PBMCs), taken when the disease was refractory, from a patient treated with antithyroid drugs. The chain recombines TRBV28 with TRBJ2-5; tentative D call: TRBD2 (6 bases). CDR3 nucleotide sequence: TGTGCCAGCAGAGGGGAGACTTGGGCGGGAACCCAGTACTTC. It specifies CASRGETWAGTQYF. Full variable domain (remainder filled in from reference TRBV28 and TRBJ2-5): DVKVTQSSRYLVKRTGEKVFLECVQDMDHENMFWYRQDPGLGLRLIYFSYDVKMKEKGDIPEGYSVSREKKERFSLILESASTNQTSMYLCASRGETWAGTQYFGPGTRLLVL.